The entry below describes one TCR beta chain. Its specificity is not known. The naive CD8 subset, CD45RO-negative cells positively selected for CCR7, excluded terminally differentiated effector memory CD45RA+ cells. The healthy adult donors were HIV-negative and reported no recent acute infections or vaccinations. This specimen belongs to a study of shared clonotypes between healthy human individuals. Sequenced by immunoSEQ multiplex PCR; TCRdb stores in-frame clones only, minus some. The profile shows more than 2 million clones, about 95% of them singletons. Overall study findings and caveats: Large sequencing depth failed to make sorted-subset sequencing complete, rarefaction showed. In having few donors, the study represented limited genetic and exposure-history diversity.

This CDR3 has 15 amino acids. The germline V and J ends were trimmed by 0 bases and 3 bases, with 10 bases remaining between them. The germline V gene encodes CDR1 SGHRS and CDR2 YFSETQ. The chain employs TRBV5-1 and TRBJ2-1, with D possibly TRBD2 on 6 matching bases. This receptor was taken from a man aged 18 to 30 in good health. The specimen was naive CD8+ T cells sorted from blood. For the CDR3, the DNA is TGCGCCAGCAGCTTGGCCATCGGGGGCTACAATGAGCAGTTCTTC. As protein: CASSLAIGGYNEQFF.